The following is a T cell receptor (beta chain) sequence with its context. The target antigen is unknown. The sample belongs to a study of CD8 T cells in Susac syndrome. Overall study results and limits: The study acknowledged a relatively small number of individuals in its TCR sequencing and HLA analysis.

Random-hexamer reverse transcription was applied to 0.5 to 1 ug RNA. Amplification of TCR beta CDR3 spanned 54 Vbeta and 13 Jbeta via immunoSEQ multiplex PCR. TCRdb re-analysed the immunoSEQ multiplex PCR reads in MiXCR, keeping a single row per CDR3 protein. The sample includes a few hundred thousand distinct CDR3 sequences, just under 95% seen only once; the top ten take around 0.072%. Blood CD8+ and CD4+ T cells underwent high-throughput TCR beta sequencing. Through negative isolation, CD4+ and CD8+ T cells were obtained, while TEMRA cells were enriched using FACS. J was trimmed by 5 bases and V by 5 bases; bases with no gene match: 2. CDR1 and CDR2 from the germline V gene are SQVTM and ANQGSEA. The CDR3 covers 11 residues.

Sequencing was carried out using CD4+ T cells from PBMCs. The chain joins TRBV29-1 to TRBJ2-7; 8 bases align to TRBD2. This receptor was identified in a human donor with multiple sclerosis. The CDR3 loop is CSVSGGDEQYF. CDR3 sequence (DNA): TGCAGCGTTTCGGGAGGGGACGAGCAGTACTTC.